These 25 T cell receptor beta chains came from one sample sequenced in a study of CD8+ T cells in alopecia areata. Extracted RNA was reverse transcribed into cDNA, the sequencing template. Produced via immunoSEQ multiplex PCR; TCRdb's table is partial and in-frame only. The sample records 110,000 to 150,000 clones, around 50% being singletons. The source material was CD4+ T cells sorted from blood, sampled at week 0. All receptors derive from a human donor with alopecia areata.

J is TRBJ1-1 and V is TRBV6-5, with TRBD1 as a possible D gene (6 bases). Germline V CDR1 and CDR2: MNHEY, SVGAGI. The CDR3 extends over 16 amino acids. V was pared by 2 bases and J by 1 base, with 14 bases between. DNA of the CDR3: TGTGCCAGCAGTTACCCCACAGGGTCGAGGAACACTGAAGCTTTCTTT. Translating it yields CASSYPTGSRNTEAFF.

The chain has TRBV2 and TRBJ1-6, with a tentative D call TRBD1 (6 bases). CDR1 SNHLY and CDR2 FYNNEI come from the germline V gene. The CDR3 is made up of 19 amino acids. Trimming cost V 2 bases and J 0 bases, with 17 bases left between them. Written as DNA, the CDR3 is TGTGCCAGCAGTGAATGGGGAAGAGGGGGGAGCTCCTATAATTCACCCCTCCACTTT. Encoded protein: CASSEWGRGGSSYNSPLHF.

This clone was counted only a few times. This chain links TRBV30 with TRBJ1-6; D is perhaps TRBD1 (6 bases). Germline V gene data show CDR1 as GTSNPN and CDR2 as SVGIG (reference sequence). V gave up 4 bases and J gave up 3 bases, with 7 bases separating them. CDR3 length: 13 residues. The CDR3 DNA sequence: TGTGCCTGGAAGGACAGCTATAATTCACCCCTCCACTTT. As protein: CAWKDSYNSPLHF.

The V call is TRBV30, the J call TRBJ1-6; no clear D gene. CDR3 length equals 14 residues. The germline V gene has CDR1 GTSNPN and CDR2 SVGIG (reference sequence). Trimming pared 2 bases from V and 8 bases from J, leaving 13 bases between. The DNA for the CDR3 is TGTGCCTGGAGTATACGCTGGGGAGATTCACCCCTCCACTTT. Residues: CAWSIRWGDSPLHF.

The genes are TRBV7-9 and TRBJ2-3; 10 nucleotides match TRBD1. The ends lost 2 bases at V and 2 bases at J; junction bases unmatched: 7. The germline V gene encodes CDR1 SEHNR and CDR2 FQNEAQ (reference sequence). The CDR3 length is 17 residues. The CDR3 DNA reads TGTGCCAGCAGCTTATATCCGACAGGGGGCAACACAGATACGCAGTATTTT. Its translation is CASSLYPTGGNTDTQYF.

This clone came up a few times. V gene TRBV7-9 combines with J gene TRBJ2-7; 7 bases align to TRBD2. Losses at the gene ends were 5 bases for V and 2 bases for J; bases not matched to a gene: 3. This CDR3 is 13 amino acids long. In germline, CDR1 is SEHNR, CDR2 FQNEAQ (reference sequence). The CDR3 sequence: CASSPGGAYEQYF. Written as DNA, the CDR3 is TGTGCCAGCAGCCCTGGGGGGGCCTACGAGCAGTACTTC.

As concerns this clone: Within the sample, other DNA sequences also encode this same CDR3. This chain joins TRBV5-1 and TRBJ1-1; D is possibly TRBD1 (6 bases). The CDR3 runs 13 residues. Germline-derived CDR1 and CDR2 are SGHRS and YFSETQ. V lost 4 bases and J lost 5, with 12 bases in between. The CDR3 DNA sequence: TGCGCCAGCAGCCAACAGGGAGGGACTGAAGCTTTCTTT. This sequence encodes CASSQQGGTEAFF.

CDR3 protein: CASSEPGHEKLFF. The CDR3 DNA sequence: TGTGCCAGCAGTGAGCCGGGACACGAAAAACTGTTTTTT. The rearrangement uses TRBV6-5 and TRBJ1-4; D possibly corresponds to TRBD1 (6 bases). V lost 5 bases to trimming and J lost 8 bases, with 12 bases between them. Germline assignment: CDR1 MNHEY and CDR2 SVGAGI. The CDR3 sequence is 13 residues long.

In its sample, this clone was seen once. V usage is TRBV6-6 and J usage is TRBJ2-2; 8 nucleotides align to TRBD1. The germline gives CDR1 MNHNY, CDR2 SVGAGI (reference sequence). The CDR3 has 16 amino acids. After removal of 6 bases from V and 3 bases from J, the junction contained 9 bases not matched to a gene. The CDR3 DNA reads TGTGCCAGCAGCCCACCTCAGGGGGCTTACACCGGGGAGCTGTTTTTT. Residues: CASSPPQGAYTGELFF.

V usage is TRBV4-3 and J usage is TRBJ2-3; 9 nucleotides line up with TRBD2. CDR3 length: 18 residues. The germline V gene has CDR1 LGHNA and CDR2 YSLEER. Trimming at V came to 0 bases and at J to 0 bases, leaving 7 bases not matched to a gene. The CDR3 region has the DNA TGCGCCAGCAGCCAAGAAGTTGCGGGGGGGACAAGCACAGATACGCAGTATTTT. Translation: CASSQEVAGGTSTDTQYF.

This clone was seen only a few times. The chain links TRBV4-1 to TRBJ2-4; no clear D. Trimming removed 0 bases at V and 8 bases at J, with 2 bases between. This CDR3 spans 11 amino acids. Germline V gene data show CDR1 as MGHRA and CDR2 as YSYEKL. The CDR3 loop reads CASSQDYIQYF. The CDR3 DNA follows: TGCGCCAGCAGCCAAGACTACATTCAGTACTTC.

The chain links TRBV5-4 to TRBJ2-5, with D tentatively TRBD2 (5 bases). The CDR3 runs to 12 residues. Trimming stripped 4 bases from V and 4 bases from J, with 8 bases between. Germline V gene data show CDR1 as SGHNT and CDR2 as YYREEE (reference sequence). Written as DNA, the CDR3 is TGTGCCAGCAGCATCGAGGGAGAGACCCAGTACTTC. Translating it yields CASSIEGETQYF. Filled out from reference TRBV5-4 and TRBJ2-5, the complete variable domain reads ETGVTQSPTHLIKTRGQQVTLRCSSQSGHNTVSWYQQALGQGPQFIFQYYREEENGRGNFPPRFSGLQFPNYSSELNVNALELDDSALYLCASSIEGETQYFGPGTRLLVL.

The chain joins TRBV19 to TRBJ2-7; TRBD1 might be the D (6 bases). Germline-derived CDR1 and CDR2 are LNHDA and SQIVND (reference sequence). V was trimmed by 8 bases and J by 7 bases, leaving 15 bases between them. This CDR3 is built from 12 residues. DNA of the CDR3: TGTGCCAGTCAGGGGATGGGTGGAGAGCAGTACTTC. Translation gives CASQGMGGEQYF.

The chain joins TRBV5-4 to TRBJ1-1; D remains unclear. The V end lost 0 bases, the J end lost 5 bases, and 8 bases lay between the germline ends. The CDR3 sequence is 13 residues long. Germline V gene data show CDR1 as SGHNT and CDR2 as YYREEE (reference sequence). The CDR3 sequence is CASSLDRTTEAFF. CDR3 nucleotide sequence: TGTGCCAGCAGCTTGGACAGAACAACTGAAGCTTTCTTT.

In DNA, the CDR3 is TGTGCCAGCAACAGGGCCACCTACGAGCAGTACTTC. Protein product: CASNRATYEQYF. The chain uses TRBV2 and TRBJ2-7, with D tentatively TRBD1 (6 bases). The ends were cut back, 7 bases at V and 2 bases at J, with 9 bases in the middle. Germline V gene data show CDR1 as SNHLY and CDR2 as FYNNEI. The CDR3 covers 12 residues.

V and J are TRBV30 and TRBJ1-1, with 12 bases identical to TRBD1. The CDR3 is 12 residues long. The germline CDR1 and CDR2 sequences are GTSNPN and SVGIG (reference sequence). V lost 5 bases to trimming and J lost 11 bases; unmatched junction nucleotides: 6. The CDR3 reads CAWYGTGGAAFF. The CDR3 DNA reads TGTGCCTGGTACGGGACAGGGGGCGCCGCTTTCTTT.

The V gene is TRBV7-2, the J gene TRBJ2-1; D gene unclear. The germline V and J ends were trimmed by 2 bases and 10 bases, with 6 bases remaining between them. The V gene's germline CDR1 is SGHTA and CDR2 FQGNSA. This CDR3 is built from 11 residues. The CDR3 DNA is TGTGCCAGCAGCTTACACGGGGAGCAGTTCTTC. Residues: CASSLHGEQFF.

The CDR3 here is CTSSRLAGGLKDTQYF. In DNA form, the CDR3 reads TGCACCAGCAGCCGGCTAGCGGGGGGCCTGAAAGATACGCAGTATTTT. The chain employs TRBV1 and TRBJ2-3; whether TRBD2, the table's D call, matches the DNA was not checked. TRBV1 is assigned pseudogene status. This CDR3 contains 16 residues.

This clone has just a few counts. The chain joins TRBV29-1 to TRBJ1-2; weak D call: TRBD1 (5 bases). Per germline, CDR1 SQVTM and CDR2 ANQGSEA. V lost 8 bases and J 4 bases, leaving 14 bases between the germline ends. The CDR3 runs to 12 residues. CDR3 sequence (DNA): TGCAGCATAGGGGAGGGGACCTATGGCTACACCTTC. The encoded protein is CSIGEGTYGYTF.

This chain links TRBV19 with TRBJ1-2; D might be TRBD1 (6 bases). Germline V gene data show CDR1 as LNHDA and CDR2 as SQIVND (reference sequence). V shed 2 bases and J shed 4 bases, with 8 bases lying between them. This CDR3 has 13 residues. DNA for the CDR3: TGTGCCAGTAGTATACAGGGGTTCTATGGCTACACCTTC. This encodes CASSIQGFYGYTF.

V gene TRBV27 combines with J gene TRBJ2-3; TRBD2 might be the D (6 bases). Trimming left V 5 bases short and J 2 bases short, with 8 bases between. CDR3 size: 13 residues. Germline V lookup: CDR1 MNHEY, CDR2 SMNVEV (reference sequence). The chain's CDR3 is CASSRGATDTQYF. The CDR3 bases are TGTGCCAGCAGTCGCGGGGCCACAGATACGCAGTATTTT.

The chain combines TRBV7-2 with TRBJ2-4; D is undetermined. The length of the CDR3 is 13 residues. The V end was cut by 5 bases, the J end by 8 bases, with 13 bases between. Germline V gives CDR1 SGHTA, CDR2 FQGNSA. As DNA, the CDR3 is TGTGCCAGCAGCCAGAGTCACCAGGACATTCAGTACTTC. It translates to CASSQSHQDIQYF. Based on the CDR3 plus reference TRBV7-2 and TRBJ2-4, the full variable domain is GAGVSQSPSNKVTEKGKDVELRCDPISGHTALYWYRQSLGQGLEFLIYFQGNSAPDKSGLPSDRFSAERTGGSVSTLTIQRTQQEDSAVYLCASSQSHQDIQYFGAGTRLSVL.

This clone has only a few counts. J is TRBJ2-7 and V is TRBV6-5; 9 bases align to TRBD1. Germline CDR1 reads MNHEY; CDR2 reads SVGAGI. CDR3 length: 13 amino acids. The ends lost 5 bases at V and 2 bases at J; junction bases unmatched: 1. The CDR3 reads CASSRDRAYEQYF. The CDR3 DNA sequence: TGTGCCAGCAGTCGGGACAGGGCCTACGAGCAGTACTTC.

This clone was detected a few times. The chain combines TRBV5-1 with TRBJ2-6; 10 bases fit TRBD2. The CDR3 sequence is 19 residues long. Losses at the gene ends were 2 bases for V and 0 bases for J; bases not matched to a gene: 8. CDR1 and CDR2 (germline): SGHRS, YFSETQ. For the CDR3, the DNA is TGCGCCAGCAGCTTTTACGCCGGGACTAGCGTCTCTGGGGCCAACGTCCTGACTTTC. It codes for CASSFYAGTSVSGANVLTF. Full variable domain (rest looked up from reference TRBV5-1 and TRBJ2-6): KAGVTQTPRYLIKTRGQQVTLSCSPISGHRSVSWYQQTPGQGLQFLFEYFSETQRNKGNFPGRFSGRQFSNSRSEMNVSTLELGDSALYLCASSFYAGTSVSGANVLTFGAGSRLTVL.

This clone was seen a few times. This CDR3 is also generated by other DNA sequences in the sample. V and J are TRBV5-1 and TRBJ2-5; D remains unclear. The CDR3 covers 12 residues. Trimming pared 5 bases from V and 4 bases from J, leaving 9 bases between. Germline V CDR1 and CDR2: SGHRS, YFSETQ. The CDR3 protein is CASSPGGETQYF. The DNA for the CDR3 is TGCGCCAGCAGTCCCGGCGGAGAGACCCAGTACTTC. The full variable domain, in which reference TRBV5-1 and TRBJ2-5 provide the parts outside the CDR3, is KAGVTQTPRYLIKTRGQQVTLSCSPISGHRSVSWYQQTPGQGLQFLFEYFSETQRNKGNFPGRFSGRQFSNSRSEMNVSTLELGDSALYLCASSPGGETQYFGPGTRLLVL.